The 5 T cell receptor beta chains below were found in one sample sequenced in a study of low-dose radiotherapy and immunotherapy resistance in tumors. Time point denoted: after trial treatment. Treatment described: LDRT plus nivolumab, ipilimumab, low-dose cyclophosphamide and aspirin (RACIN trial). Covering alpha and beta chains, TRAV- and TRBV-specific primers were used for the first-strand cDNA. With a constant-region primer and a V-primer adapter, TCRs were subjected to around 20 PCR cycles of amplification. Each CDR3 protein is one row after TCRdb ran MiXCR on the reads. The data hold under 110,000 distinct CDR3 sequences, with around 21% observed a single time. The source material was PBMCs, sampled after low-dose radiotherapy plus immunotherapy. Every receptor here comes from a male donor with prostate cancer.

The chain combines TRBV6-1 with TRBJ2-3; D call uncertain. Trimming stripped 5 bases from V and 10 bases from J, with 25 bases between. Germline V gives CDR1 MNHNS, CDR2 SASEGT. The CDR3 length is 16 residues. As DNA, the CDR3 is TGTGCCAGCAGTTACGGCACTGACGGTCCACAGAGCGCGCAGTATTTT. Amino acid sequence: CASSYGTDGPQSAQYF.

This clonotype was counted many times. This chain links TRBV15 with TRBJ1-5; D gene uncertain. Germline V gene data show CDR1 as LNHNV and CDR2 as YYDKDF (reference sequence). Trimming removed 1 base from V and 5 bases from J, with 6 bases in between. The CDR3 covers 13 residues. The CDR3 loop is CATSRASDQPQHF. CDR3 nucleotide sequence: TGTGCCACCAGCAGAGCCAGTGATCAGCCCCAGCATTTT.

V gene TRBV7-2 combines with J gene TRBJ1-2; tentative D call: TRBD1 (5 bases). This CDR3 has 14 residues. The germline V gene encodes CDR1 SGHTA and CDR2 FQGNSA. V was trimmed by 5 bases and J by 3 bases, leaving 13 bases between them. CDR3 bases: TGTGCCAGCAGCACCGGCGGGGGGGACTATGGCTACACCTTC. It is translated as CASSTGGGDYGYTF. Together with reference TRBV7-2 and TRBJ1-2, the CDR3 gives the full variable domain: GAGVSQSPSNKVTEKGKDVELRCDPISGHTALYWYRQSLGQGLEFLIYFQGNSAPDKSGLPSDRFSAERTGGSVSTLTIQRTQQEDSAVYLCASSTGGGDYGYTFGSGTRLTVV.

This clonotype occurred many times. V gene TRBV7-2 combines with J gene TRBJ2-7; D is undetermined. V was cut by 4 bases and J by 5 bases, with 12 bases left in between. The CDR3 length is 13 residues. Looked up from germline, CDR1 is SGHTA and CDR2 is FQGNSA. The CDR3 DNA follows: TGTGCCAGCAGCTCTCCTAATGAGGACGAGCAGTACTTC. Protein: CASSSPNEDEQYF.

This clonotype was counted ten times or more. The rearrangement links TRBV5-1 to TRBJ2-1, with a possible D match to TRBD2 (6 bases). V was trimmed by 4 bases and J by 9 bases, leaving 14 bases between them. The CDR3 contains 13 residues. Germline CDR1 reads SGHRS; CDR2 reads YFSETQ. The CDR3 protein is CASSRGESGEQFF. CDR3 bases: TGCGCCAGCAGCCGCGGGGAGTCAGGTGAGCAGTTCTTC. Full variable domain (missing parts from reference TRBV5-1 and TRBJ2-1): KAGVTQTPRYLIKTRGQQVTLSCSPISGHRSVSWYQQTPGQGLQFLFEYFSETQRNKGNFPGRFSGRQFSNSRSEMNVSTLELGDSALYLCASSRGESGEQFFGPGTRLTVL.